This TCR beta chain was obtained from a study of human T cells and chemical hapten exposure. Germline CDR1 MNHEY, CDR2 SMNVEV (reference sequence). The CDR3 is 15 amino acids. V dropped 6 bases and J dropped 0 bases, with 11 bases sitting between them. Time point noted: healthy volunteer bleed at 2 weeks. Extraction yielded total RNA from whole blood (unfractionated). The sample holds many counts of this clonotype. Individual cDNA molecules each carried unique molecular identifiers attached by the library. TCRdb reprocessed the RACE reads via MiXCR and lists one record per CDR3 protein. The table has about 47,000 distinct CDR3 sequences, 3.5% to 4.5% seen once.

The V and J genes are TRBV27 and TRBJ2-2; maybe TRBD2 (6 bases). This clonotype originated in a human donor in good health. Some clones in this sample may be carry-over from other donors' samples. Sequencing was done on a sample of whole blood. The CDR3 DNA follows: TGTGCCAGCAGACTTAGCGGCTCGAACACCGGGGAGCTGTTTTTT. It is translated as CASRLSGSNTGELFF.